The 21 T cell receptor beta chains in this list originate from one sample, sequenced in a study of cytomegalovirus exposure and HLA in healthy donors. The data were produced by immunoSEQ multiplex PCR, yet TCRdb's version contains in-frame clones alone and is incomplete. The sample includes some 130,000 clones, approximately 89% seen only once; the top ten take roughly 1.2%. Specimen: PBMCs. All receptors derive from a woman aged 18-35 years in good health and CMV-seronegative.

The V gene is TRBV5-6, the J gene TRBJ1-6; TRBD1 aligns across 7 bases. This CDR3 contains 14 residues. V was clipped by 6 bases and J by 5 bases; unmatched bases: 5. The V gene's germline CDR1 is SGHDT and CDR2 YYEEEE. CDR3 in DNA: TGTGCCAGCACCCAAACAGGGGATAATTCACCCCTCCACTTT. This codes for CASTQTGDNSPLHF.

The chain uses TRBV6-1 and TRBJ1-2; no clear D. The CDR3 sequence is 14 residues long. CDR1 MNHNS and CDR2 SASEGT come from the germline V gene. The V end lost 10 bases, the J end lost 2 bases, and 17 bases lay between the germline ends. The CDR3 DNA is TGTGCCACTAACCAGGAGGAGCGAAACTATGGCTACACCTTC. Protein product: CATNQEERNYGYTF.

This chain uses TRBV5-4 with TRBJ2-5, with D perhaps matching TRBD1 (6 bases). Deletions cut 2 bases from V and 1 base from J, with 12 bases between. Germline V gives CDR1 SGHNT, CDR2 YYREEE (reference sequence). The CDR3 totals 15 residues. CDR3 loop: CASSFFRGIQETQYF. The CDR3 DNA sequence: TGTGCCAGCAGCTTTTTCAGGGGAATCCAAGAGACCCAGTACTTC.

V gene TRBV19 combines with J gene TRBJ1-5, with D unclear. V was trimmed by 3 bases and J by 4 bases, leaving 13 bases between them. CDR3 length: 15 amino acids. Germline V gene sequence: CDR1 LNHDA, CDR2 SQIVND (reference sequence). The DNA of the CDR3 is TGTGCCAGTAGTATTAGGCGGCCGGCGAATCAGCCCCAGCATTTT. This sequence encodes CASSIRRPANQPQHF.

The CDR3 DNA follows: TGCGCCAGCAGCCAAGGAGGCGCGGGCCTACAAGAGACCCAGTACTTC. Translation: CASSQGGAGLQETQYF. This chain uses TRBV4-1 with TRBJ2-5; D is perhaps TRBD2 (5 bases). Trimming removed 1 base from V and 2 bases from J, with 14 bases in between. The germline V gene has CDR1 MGHRA and CDR2 YSYEKL. The CDR3 runs 16 residues.

The chain has TRBV18 and TRBJ2-5, with D possibly matching TRBD1 (5 bases). The ends were cut back, 5 bases at V and 0 bases at J, with 19 bases in the middle. The CDR3 extends over 17 amino acids. Germline V CDR1 and CDR2: KGHSH, LQKENI. This CDR3 is CASSTFTGAPYQETQYF. The CDR3 region has the DNA TGTGCCAGCTCAACCTTCACAGGAGCACCGTACCAAGAGACCCAGTACTTC.

The chain links TRBV9 to TRBJ1-4; D ambiguous. In germline, CDR1 is SGDLS, CDR2 YYNGEE. CDR3 size: 15 residues. The ends were cut back, 2 bases at V and 0 bases at J, with 8 bases in the middle. CDR3 loop: CASSVNGATNEKLFF. The CDR3 DNA sequence: TGTGCCAGCAGCGTCAACGGGGCAACTAATGAAAAACTGTTTTTT.

This chain links TRBV7-9 with TRBJ1-4; possible D gene TRBD1, 5 bases. The germline V and J ends were trimmed by 6 bases and 3 bases, with 20 bases remaining between them. The CDR3 is made up of 17 amino acids. CDR1 is SEHNR and CDR2 is FQNEAQ in the germline V gene (reference sequence). CDR3 sequence reads: CASRGLGSGSANEKLFF. Here the CDR3 DNA reads TGTGCCAGCAGGGGGCTCGGATCGGGTTCAGCTAATGAAAAACTGTTTTTT.

The chain couples TRBV9 to TRBJ1-1, with D possibly being TRBD1 (5 bases). The CDR3 extends over 14 amino acids. The germline gives CDR1 SGDLS, CDR2 YYNGEE. Trimming removed 2 bases at V and 5 bases at J, with 13 bases between. The CDR3: CASSVGLGGTEAFF. CDR3 nucleotide sequence: TGTGCCAGCAGCGTCGGGCTTGGGGGGACTGAAGCTTTCTTT. The complete variable domain, with remaining parts taken from reference TRBV9 and TRBJ1-1, reads DSGVTQTPKHLITATGQRVTLRCSPRSGDLSVYWYQQSLDQGLQFLIQYYNGEERAKGNILERFSAQQFPDLHSELNLSSLELGDSALYFCASSVGLGGTEAFFGQGTRLTVV.

The J gene is TRBJ2-7, the V gene TRBV6-5; the match to TRBD1 covers 9 bases. Looked up from germline, CDR1 is MNHEY and CDR2 is SVGAGI. The CDR3 covers 14 residues. The J segment lost 4 bases and the V segment lost 5 bases, leaving 6 bases of the junction unmatched. CDR3 bases: TGTGCCAGCAGTCGACAGGGGGGACCTTACGAGCAGTACTTC. Translating it yields CASSRQGGPYEQYF.

The V call is TRBV5-8, the J call TRBJ1-5, with a possible D match to TRBD1 (5 bases). Trimming cost V 0 bases and J 0 bases, with 16 bases left between them. Germline V lookup: CDR1 SGHTS, CDR2 YDEGEE. CDR3 length: 18 residues. CDR3 in DNA: TGTGCCAGCAGCTTGGGGTTCGGCGGGACGGTTAGCAATCAGCCCCAGCATTTT. Translation: CASSLGFGGTVSNQPQHF.

The CDR3 region has the DNA TGTGCCAGCAGCTTAGTGGGACAGGGAAGTGAGCAGTTCTTC. Translated: CASSLVGQGSEQFF. The rearrangement uses TRBV11-2 and TRBJ2-1, with TRBD1 matching over 9 bases. The V segment lost 1 base and the J segment 9 bases; nucleotides outside the gene matches: 4. Germline V gives CDR1 SGHAT, CDR2 FQNNGV. CDR3 size: 14 residues.

CDR3 coding DNA: TGTGCCAGCAGCTTAGCGCAGGGTCCCTACGAGCAGTACTTC. Encoded protein: CASSLAQGPYEQYF. The V and J genes are TRBV11-2 and TRBJ2-7; D might be TRBD1 (5 bases). The V end lost 1 base, the J end lost 2 bases, and 9 bases lay between the germline ends. This CDR3 region has 14 residues. Germline V gene lookup returns CDR1 SGHAT and CDR2 FQNNGV. Supplemented by reference TRBV11-2 and TRBJ2-7, the full variable domain reads EAGVAQSPRYKIIEKRQSVAFWCNPISGHATLYWYQQILGQGPKLLIQFQNNGVVDDSQLPKDRFSAERLKGVDSTLKIQPAKLEDSAVYLCASSLAQGPYEQYFGPGTRLTVT.

This clone was observed once. The chain carries TRBV10-3 and TRBJ2-5; 9 positions agree with TRBD1. Unmatched junction bases numbered 6, after V lost 3 bases and J lost 1 base. CDR3 length equals 16 residues. Germline-derived CDR1 and CDR2 are ENHRY and SYGVKD. CDR3 bases: TGTGCCATCAGTGACCCGGGACAGGGAGGCCAAGAGACCCAGTACTTC. Translation: CAISDPGQGGQETQYF.

A single count supports this clone. The rearrangement joins TRBV2 to TRBJ1-2; no clear D. This CDR3 spans 14 amino acids. Between the trimmed V and J ends, which lost 8 bases and 3 bases, there was a span of 16 bases. The germline gives CDR1 SNHLY, CDR2 FYNNEI. CDR3 sequence reads: CASSSRSTDYGYTF. In DNA form, the CDR3 reads TGTGCCAGCTCGAGCCGCTCTACGGACTATGGCTACACCTTC.

The CDR3 spells CASRKGLAGQSYNEQFF. The CDR3 DNA sequence: TGTGCCAGCAGAAAAGGACTAGCGGGACAATCCTACAATGAGCAGTTCTTC. V and J are TRBV11-2 and TRBJ2-1; 12 bases map to TRBD2. This CDR3 region has 17 residues. Germline V gene data show CDR1 as SGHAT and CDR2 as FQNNGV. With 6 bases clipped from V and 1 base from J, the junction kept 7 bases outside the gene matches.

This sequence joins TRBV29-1 and TRBJ2-1, with 12 nucleotides matching TRBD2. Germline CDR1 is SQVTM and CDR2 is ANQGSEA. The CDR3 consists of 15 residues. Trimming removed 4 bases from V and 7 bases from J; junction bases left unmatched: 8. DNA of the CDR3: TGCAGCGTTGGAGCTAGCGGGGGGGGTACGAATGAGCAGTTCTTC. It is translated as CSVGASGGGTNEQFF.

V and J are TRBV15 and TRBJ1-5; 8 bases are shared with TRBD1. J lost 11 bases, V lost 3 bases, and 6 bases had no gene match. This CDR3 is built from 13 residues. CDR1 LNHNV and CDR2 YYDKDF come from the germline V gene (reference sequence). The CDR3 reads CATSRGQAGSQHF. In nucleotides, the CDR3 is TGTGCCACCAGCAGGGGACAGGCGGGGTCCCAGCATTTT. Full variable domain (missing parts from reference TRBV15 and TRBJ1-5): DAMVIQNPRYQVTQFGKPVTLSCSQTLNHNVMYWYQQKSSQAPKLLFHYYDKDFNNEADTPDNFQSRRPNTSFCFLDIRSPGLGDTAMYLCATSRGQAGSQHFGDGTRLSIL.

The V call is TRBV6-1, the J call TRBJ1-6; D is uncertain. Trimming stripped 2 bases from V and 14 bases from J, with 10 bases between. Germline values: CDR1 MNHNS, CDR2 SASEGT. The CDR3 length is 12 residues. The CDR3 region is CASSEWMAALHF. CDR3 DNA: TGTGCCAGCAGTGAATGGATGGCGGCCCTCCACTTT.

In this sample, this clone turned up once. The genes are TRBV5-1 and TRBJ1-1; possible D gene TRBD1, 5 bases. The germline V and J ends were trimmed by 4 bases and 0 bases, with 13 bases remaining between them. The CDR3 sequence is 15 residues long. Germline V lookup: CDR1 SGHRS, CDR2 YFSETQ. The CDR3 reads CASSAGLQMNTEAFF. The CDR3 DNA reads TGCGCCAGCAGCGCGGGACTCCAGATGAACACTGAAGCTTTCTTT.

The J gene is TRBJ2-7, the V gene TRBV18; possible D gene TRBD2, 5 bases. From germline, CDR1 is KGHSH and CDR2 LQKENI. The CDR3 sequence is 16 residues long. V lost 3 bases and J 4 bases, leaving 19 bases between the germline ends. The CDR3, as DNA: TGTGCCAGCTCACCTGGAGGTATTGCCCTACTATACGAGCAGTACTTC. It specifies CASSPGGIALLYEQYF.